This T cell receptor (beta chain) was recorded in a study of blood T cell repertoires in COVID-19 (dated by TCRdb to the early 2020s). Notes on the research overall: Collaborator samples came from the United States, Italy and Spain and covered acute and convalescent phases of COVID-19. The material from the prospective study consisted of cDNA or gDNA derived from T cells, B-cell-depleted T cells, or PBMCs. Deeply sampled blood TCRbeta repertoires from subjects exposed to, actively infected with, or recovered from COVID-19 were included in the dataset. A freely available public database, intended as a resource for researchers studying the immune response to SARS-CoV-2, is where the repertoires were released. Samples were obtained from the ongoing ImmuneRACE study (first 160 participants) and from about 1,300 subjects provided by 6 global collaborators. A de-identified subject ID, COVID-19 status, age in years and sex were almost always included in the sample metadata. Where available, HLA class I and class II types were obtained from metadata supplied by the sample provider rather than from assay-based typing. Here is what the overall study found, with its caveats: How much clinical and demographic metadata was included differed by source and by participant, and the metadata was provided uncurated.

The collaborating institutions used their own protocols to collect whole blood in K2EDTA tubes. For TCRbeta analysis, collaborators shipped samples as frozen whole blood, isolated PBMCs, or DNA extracted from either of those sample types. TCRbeta CDR3 regions were amplified from genomic DNA using the immunoSEQ Assay, a bias-controlled multiplex PCR. As for the authors' bioinformatics: Within the assay, amplification of reference gene primers was used to estimate how many nucleated cells each sample contained. To quantify the absolute abundance of each unique TCRbeta CDR3 rearrangement, sequence reads were collapsed and filtered. For each sample, productive Simpson clonality was calculated by taking the square root of Simpson's diversity index across productive rearrangements. The source is immuneACCESS, and TCRdb retained only in-frame sequences with V and J called. Part of the clones is not carried over; for the studies checked, unresolved V genes explain less than half of this, and the remainder is unexplained. For V, J and clone size, that table is used; D and trimming come from the DNA. In all, the sample holds over 30,000 clones, and roughly 88% of those were seen once. The ten largest clones add up to 9% to 13% of the sample.

The junction shows trimming of 4 bases on V and 6 bases on J, and the gene matches do not reach 4 bases of it. The CDR3 spans 13 residues, from the cysteine through the phenylalanine. The only DNA kept is the CDR3, 39 bases in frame from the first base. The germline V gene (reference sequence) supplies CDR1 LNHDA and CDR2 SQIVND. A note on this clone: Its antigen is currently not known. The input lacks base qualities; no much larger clone sits a single base away.

Sample: peripheral blood. This TCR was sampled from a man between 70 and 80 years old with acute or convalescent COVID-19. The receptor chain draws on TRBV19 and TRBJ2-7, and TRBD2 matches 9 of the central bases. Here the CDR3 is given as CASSTSGIGEQYF. The nucleotides are TGTGCCAGTAGTACTAGCGGGATAGGCGAGCAGTACTTC.